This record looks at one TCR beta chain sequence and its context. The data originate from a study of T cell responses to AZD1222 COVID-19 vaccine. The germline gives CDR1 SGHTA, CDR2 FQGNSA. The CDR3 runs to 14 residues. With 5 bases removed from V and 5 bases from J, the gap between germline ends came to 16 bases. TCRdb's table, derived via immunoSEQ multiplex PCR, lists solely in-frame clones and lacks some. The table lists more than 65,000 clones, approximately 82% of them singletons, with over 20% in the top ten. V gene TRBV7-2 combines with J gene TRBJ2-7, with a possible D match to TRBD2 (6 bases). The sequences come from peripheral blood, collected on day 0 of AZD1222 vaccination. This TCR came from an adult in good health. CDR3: CASSLTRGAHEQYF. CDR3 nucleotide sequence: TGTGCCAGCAGCCTGACTAGGGGAGCACACGAGCAGTACTTC. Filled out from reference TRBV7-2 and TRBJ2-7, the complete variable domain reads GAGVSQSPSNKVTEKGKDVELRCDPISGHTALYWYRQSLGQGLEFLIYFQGNSAPDKSGLPSDRFSAERTGGSVSTLTIQRTQQEDSAVYLCASSLTRGAHEQYFGPGTRLTVT.